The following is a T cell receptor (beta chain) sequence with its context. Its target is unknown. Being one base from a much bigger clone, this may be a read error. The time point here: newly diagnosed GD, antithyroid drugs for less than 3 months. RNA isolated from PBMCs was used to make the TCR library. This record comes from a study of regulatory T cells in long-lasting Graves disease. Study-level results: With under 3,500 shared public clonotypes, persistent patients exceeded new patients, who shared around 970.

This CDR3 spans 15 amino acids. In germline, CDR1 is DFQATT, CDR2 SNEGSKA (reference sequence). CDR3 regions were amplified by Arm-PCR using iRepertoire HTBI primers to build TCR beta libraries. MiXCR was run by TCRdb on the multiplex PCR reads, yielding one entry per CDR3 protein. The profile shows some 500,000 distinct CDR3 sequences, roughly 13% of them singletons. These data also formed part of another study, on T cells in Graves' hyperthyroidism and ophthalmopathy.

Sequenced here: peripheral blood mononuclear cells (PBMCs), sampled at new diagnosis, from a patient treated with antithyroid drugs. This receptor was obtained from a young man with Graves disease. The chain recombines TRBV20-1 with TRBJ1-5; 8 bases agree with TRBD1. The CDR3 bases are TGCAGTGCTAGGGTGACAGGGGCGAGCAATCAGCGCCAGCATTTT. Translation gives CSARVTGASNQRQHF.